These T cell receptor beta chains were read from a single sample in a study of shared clonotypes between healthy human individuals. Measured with immunoSEQ multiplex PCR; TCRdb has only the in-frame clones, and not every one. Here the sample spans some 1,900,000 clones, approximately 95% being singletons. Sequencing was carried out using naive CD8+ T cells sorted from blood. All receptors come from a man aged 18-30 years in good health. Both conserved end residues are part of each CDR3. The D gene is left open where the match is weak. Rows give clone size only sometimes, using once, few, many, or a class for an expanded clone.

j_gene,d_gene,v_gene,len,abundance,CDR3aa,CDR3nt
TRBJ1-4,NA,TRBV2,13,NA,CASSFYKNEKLFF,TGTGCCAGCAGTTTCTACAAAAATGAAAAACTGTTTTTT
TRBJ1-6,NA,TRBV6-1,16,NA,CASSEDDSSYNSPLHF,TGTGCCAGCAGTGAAGACGATAGCTCCTATAATTCACCCCTCCACTTT
TRBJ2-1,TRBD2,TRBV28,15,NA,CASSKSGRGVNEQFF,TGTGCCAGCAGTAAAAGCGGGAGAGGGGTCAATGAGCAGTTCTTC
TRBJ2-2,NA,TRBV7-9,10,NA,CASDSVELFF,TGTGCCAGCGATTCCGTGGAGCTGTTTTTT
TRBJ2-1,NA,TRBV27,12,NA,CASSFRYNEQFF,TGTGCCAGCAGTTTTAGGTACAATGAGCAGTTCTTC
TRBJ2-7,NA,TRBV27,13,few,CASSQTPYYEQYF,TGTGCCAGCAGTCAAACACCCTACTACGAGCAGTACTTC
TRBJ2-3,TRBD2,TRBV27,16,NA,CASSPLTSGGTDTQYF,TGTGCCAGCAGTCCCCTGACTAGCGGGGGCACAGATACGCAGTATTTT
TRBJ2-7,NA,TRBV7-6,14,NA,CASSLGAGSYEQYF,TGTGCCAGCAGCCTAGGAGCAGGGTCCTACGAGCAGTACTTC
TRBJ1-2,TRBD1,TRBV27,15,NA,CASSGVGQPYYGYTF,TGTGCCAGCAGTGGCGTGGGACAGCCATACTATGGCTACACCTTC
TRBJ2-7,TRBD1,TRBV19,16,NA,CASSTGTESTSYEQYF,TGTGCCAGTAGTACCGGGACAGAGAGTACCTCCTACGAGCAGTACTTC
TRBJ2-5,NA,TRBV5-6,13,NA,CASSFGAGETQYF,TGTGCCAGCAGCTTTGGGGCGGGGGAGACCCAGTACTTC
TRBJ2-7,NA,TRBV27,14,NA,CASSSAGVIYEQYF,TGTGCCAGCAGCTCAGCCGGGGTAATCTACGAGCAGTACTTC
TRBJ1-2,NA,TRBV27,17,NA,CASSATDRRGIGYGYTF,TGTGCCAGCAGTGCCACTGACAGGCGGGGGATAGGGTATGGCTACACCTTC
TRBJ2-7,NA,TRBV27,14,NA,CASSSLAGSYEQYF,TGTGCCAGCAGTTCACTAGCCGGCTCCTACGAGCAGTACTTC
TRBJ2-7,TRBD2,TRBV11-1,13,NA,CASGTSGGYEQYF,TGTGCCAGCGGGACTAGCGGGGGCTACGAGCAGTACTTC
TRBJ1-5,TRBD1,TRBV28,14,NA,CASTPGQAGQPQHF,TGTGCCAGCACCCCCGGACAGGCCGGACAGCCCCAGCATTTT
TRBJ2-3,NA,TRBV2,15,NA,CASRRGDFSTDTQYF,TGTGCCAGCAGACGAGGGGATTTCAGCACAGATACGCAGTATTTT
TRBJ2-7,TRBD1,TRBV7-9,13,NA,CASSPGQGYEQYF,TGTGCCAGCAGCCCGGGACAGGGCTACGAGCAGTACTTC
TRBJ2-4,NA,TRBV12-5,13,NA,CASGLGPHGIQYF,TGTGCTAGTGGTTTGGGCCCTCATGGCATTCAGTACTTC
TRBJ2-2,NA,TRBV6-1,15,once,CASSEGHGYTGELFF,TGTGCCAGCAGTGAAGGTCACGGATATACCGGGGAGCTGTTTTTT
TRBJ2-7,TRBD1,TRBV6-1,14,NA,CASSPGDSSYEQYF,TGTGCCAGCAGTCCAGGGGACAGCTCCTACGAGCAGTACTTC
TRBJ2-3,TRBD2,TRBV27,17,NA,CASSSEAGAGATDTQYF,TGTGCCAGCAGTTCTGAGGCAGGAGCGGGAGCGACAGATACGCAGTATTTT
TRBJ2-5,NA,TRBV6-6,13,NA,CASSLDPRETQYF,TGTGCCAGCAGTTTAGACCCTCGAGAGACCCAGTACTTC
TRBJ2-1,NA,TRBV13,14,NA,CASTWGGPDNEQFF,TGTGCCAGCACCTGGGGGGGGCCTGACAATGAGCAGTTCTTC
TRBJ2-7,TRBD2,TRBV5-6,16,NA,CASSLFLAGGTYEQYF,TGTGCCAGCAGCTTGTTTCTAGCGGGGGGGACCTACGAGCAGTACTTC
TRBJ2-7,NA,TRBV7-9,13,NA,CASSVDSAYEQYF,TGTGCCAGCAGCGTGGACAGTGCCTACGAGCAGTACTTC
TRBJ2-2,NA,TRBV18,18,NA,CASSPLSRVGRNTGELFF,TGTGCCAGCTCACCACTCTCCAGGGTCGGTAGAAACACCGGGGAGCTGTTTTTT
TRBJ2-4,NA,TRBV11-2,16,NA,CASSLVPGLMANIQYF,TGTGCCAGCAGCTTAGTACCGGGACTTATGGCGAACATTCAGTACTTC
TRBJ2-1,TRBD2,TRBV6-1,17,NA,CASSVSGRALGYNEQFF,TGTGCCAGCAGTGTAAGCGGGAGGGCACTGGGTTACAATGAGCAGTTCTTC
TRBJ2-2,NA,TRBV5-8,15,NA,CASSLVQGGTGELFF,TGTGCCAGCAGCTTGGTTCAGGGTGGCACCGGGGAGCTGTTTTTT
TRBJ2-3,NA,TRBV27,13,NA,CASNELNTDTQYF,TGTGCCAGCAATGAACTGAACACAGATACGCAGTATTTT
TRBJ2-6,NA,TRBV6-1,17,NA,CASSDIGGGLGANVLTF,TGTGCCAGCAGTGATATAGGAGGGGGGCTCGGGGCCAACGTCCTGACTTTC
TRBJ2-1,TRBD1,TRBV15,14,NA,CATSGWTGYNEQFF,TGTGCCACCAGCGGATGGACAGGCTACAATGAGCAGTTCTTC
TRBJ2-2,NA,TRBV9,15,NA,CASSVGSVGPGELFF,TGTGCCAGCAGCGTAGGTAGCGTCGGTCCCGGGGAGCTGTTTTTT
TRBJ2-7,NA,TRBV7-9,12,NA,CASSFLVDEQYF,TGTGCCAGCAGCTTTTTAGTAGACGAGCAGTACTTC
TRBJ2-5,TRBD2,TRBV18,19,once,CASSPPTSGRAVVEETQYF,TGTGCCAGCTCACCACCGACTAGCGGGAGGGCCGTTGTAGAAGAGACCCAGTACTTC
TRBJ2-1,TRBD2,TRBV27,16,NA,CASSLPGLAGVGEQFF,TGTGCCAGCAGCCTACCAGGACTAGCGGGAGTAGGGGAGCAGTTCTTC
TRBJ1-2,TRBD1,TRBV7-9,14,NA,CASSLWGQGDGYTF,TGTGCCAGCAGCTTATGGGGACAGGGAGATGGCTACACCTTC
TRBJ1-2,NA,TRBV9,14,NA,CASSGMTDFYGYTF,TGTGCCAGCAGCGGAATGACGGATTTTTATGGCTACACCTTC
TRBJ1-6,NA,TRBV11-2,14,NA,CASSWSGKNSPLHF,TGTGCCAGCAGCTGGTCCGGGAAAAATTCACCCCTCCACTTT
TRBJ1-5,NA,TRBV4-1,15,NA,CASSPEQGRGQPQHF,TGCGCCAGCAGCCCCGAACAGGGTCGCGGGCAGCCCCAGCATTTT
TRBJ2-7,TRBD1,TRBV30,14,NA,CAWSLGQGTHEQYF,TGTGCCTGGAGTCTAGGACAGGGAACCCACGAGCAGTACTTC
TRBJ2-1,NA,TRBV6-5,13,NA,CASSYPLVDEQFF,TGTGCCAGCAGTTACCCGCTAGTGGATGAGCAGTTCTTC
TRBJ2-1,TRBD2,TRBV10-1,14,NA,CASSLAAPYNEQFF,TGCGCCAGCAGTCTAGCGGCACCGTACAATGAGCAGTTCTTC
TRBJ2-7,NA,TRBV10-3,14,NA,CAIRTGQSSYEQYF,TGTGCCATCCGAACAGGGCAGAGCTCCTACGAGCAGTACTTC
TRBJ1-3,NA,TRBV7-2,13,NA,CASSSEGGNTIYF,TGTGCCAGCAGCTCAGAAGGGGGAAACACCATATATTTT
TRBJ1-5,NA,TRBV19,12,NA,CASTSVNQPQHF,TGTGCCAGTACTTCCGTCAATCAGCCCCAGCATTTT